Given below is one TCR beta chain in context. The data stem from a study of blood T cell repertoires in COVID-19. The germline CDR1 and CDR2 sequences are LNHDA and SQIVND (reference sequence). This CDR3 has 14 amino acids. Trimming left V 5 bases short and J 6 bases short, with 17 bases between. Profiling relied on immunoSEQ multiplex PCR, and the TCRdb table lists in-frame clones only, not all of them. This table holds about 36,000 clones, approximately 80% found once. J is TRBJ2-7 and V is TRBV19; D perhaps matches TRBD1 (6 bases). This clonotype was sampled from a human donor in a cohort sampled during active or convalescent COVID-19. The donor label of this sample is uncertain. Source material: peripheral blood. The chain's CDR3 is CASSPSPQGGEQYF. CDR3 coding DNA: TGTGCCAGTAGTCCCTCACCCCAAGGGGGCGAGCAGTACTTC.